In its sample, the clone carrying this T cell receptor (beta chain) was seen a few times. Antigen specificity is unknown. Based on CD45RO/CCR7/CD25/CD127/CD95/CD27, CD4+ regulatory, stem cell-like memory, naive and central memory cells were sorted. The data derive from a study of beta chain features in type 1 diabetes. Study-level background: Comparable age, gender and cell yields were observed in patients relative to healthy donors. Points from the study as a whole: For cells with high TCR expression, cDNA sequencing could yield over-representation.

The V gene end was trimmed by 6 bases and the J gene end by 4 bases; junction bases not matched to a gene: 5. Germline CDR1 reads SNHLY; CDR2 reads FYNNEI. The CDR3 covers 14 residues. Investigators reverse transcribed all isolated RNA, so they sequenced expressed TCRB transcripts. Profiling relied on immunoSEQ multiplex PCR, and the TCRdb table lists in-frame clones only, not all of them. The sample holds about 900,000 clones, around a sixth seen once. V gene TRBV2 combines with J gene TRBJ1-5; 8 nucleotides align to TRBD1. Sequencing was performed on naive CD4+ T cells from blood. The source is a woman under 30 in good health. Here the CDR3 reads CASRQGAWNQPQHF. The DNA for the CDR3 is TGTGCCAGCAGGCAGGGGGCTTGGAATCAGCCCCAGCATTTT.